Sequencing of this T cell receptor (beta chain) was carried out in a study of cytomegalovirus exposure and HLA in healthy donors. Across the whole study: An analysis done earlier identified 95 million to 140 million unique TCR beta sequences from about 179 million T cells.

The V gene end was trimmed by 5 bases and the J gene end by 7 bases; junction bases not matched to a gene: 9. From germline, CDR1 is MDHEN and CDR2 SYDVKM. This CDR3 spans 14 amino acids. With regard to this clone: Its antigen is undetermined.

Study conclusions and caveats: Whilst most TCR sequences proved rare, a subset of public TCRs occurred across many donors. The study recorded 150 to 200 TCR beta chains that were cytomegalovirus-associated. An analysis was carried out at a later point. It showed that HLA-associated TCR beta chains were more clonally expanded than equally common non-associated chains.

In the PCR, 60 Vbeta and 13 Jbeta primers were used. Produced via immunoSEQ multiplex PCR; TCRdb's table is partial and in-frame only. Seen here are over 150,000 clones, under 85% observed once, and the top ten hold less than 2%. Sequences were obtained from PBMCs. The TCR sequence derives from a woman under 30 in good health and CMV-seronegative. The chain recombines TRBV28 with TRBJ1-2, with 8 positions matching TRBD1. CDR3 loop: CASSQLGQGGGYTF. The CDR3 bases are TGTGCCAGCAGTCAACTAGGACAGGGCGGTGGCTACACCTTC.